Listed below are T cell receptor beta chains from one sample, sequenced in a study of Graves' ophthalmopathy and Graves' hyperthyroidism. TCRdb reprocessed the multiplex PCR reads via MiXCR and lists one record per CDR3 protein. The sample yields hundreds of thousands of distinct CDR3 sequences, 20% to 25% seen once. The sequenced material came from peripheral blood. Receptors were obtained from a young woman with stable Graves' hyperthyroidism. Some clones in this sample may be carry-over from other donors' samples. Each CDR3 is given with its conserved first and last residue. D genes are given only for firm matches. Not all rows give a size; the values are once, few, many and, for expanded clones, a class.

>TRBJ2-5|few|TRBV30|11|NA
TGTGCCTGGAGTGTCTGGGAGACCCAGTACTTC
CAWSVWETQYF
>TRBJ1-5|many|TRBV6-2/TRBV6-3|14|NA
TGTGCCAGCAGCTACGAGGGCACCTCTTCTCCCCAGCATTTT
CASSYEGTSSPQHF
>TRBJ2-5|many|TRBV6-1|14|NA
TGTGCCAGCTATTCCAGGGTAAACCAAGAGACCCAGTACTTC
CASYSRVNQETQYF
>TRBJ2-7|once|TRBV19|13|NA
TGTGCCAGTAGTATGTTGAGGGCCAGCGGGCAGTACTTC
CASSMLRASGQYF
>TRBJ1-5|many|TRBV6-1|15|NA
TGTGCCAGCACCATCCCAGAGGCAGGGCGTCAGCCCCAGCATTTT
CASTIPEAGRQPQHF
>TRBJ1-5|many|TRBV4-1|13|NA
TGCGCCAGCAGCCATAACCCGGGACGTATCCAGCATTTT
CASSHNPGRIQHF
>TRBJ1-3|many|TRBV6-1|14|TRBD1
TGTGCCAGCAGCGGACAGGCCTCTGGAAACACCATATATTTT
CASSGQASGNTIYF
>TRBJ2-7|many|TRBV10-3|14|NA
TGTGCCATCAGTGGCGGGGCTCAATCCTACGAGCAGTACTTC
CAISGGAQSYEQYF
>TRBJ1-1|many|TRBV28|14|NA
TGTGCCAGCAGTTTATCAACGGGGCGCACTGAAGCTTTCTTT
CASSLSTGRTEAFF
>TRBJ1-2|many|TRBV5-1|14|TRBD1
TGCGCCAGCAGCCGGGACAGCATCGCCTATGGCTACACCTTC
CASSRDSIAYGYTF
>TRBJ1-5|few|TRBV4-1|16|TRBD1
TGCGCCAGCAGCCGTGGGACAGGGGATCCCAATCAGCCCCAGCATTTT
CASSRGTGDPNQPQHF
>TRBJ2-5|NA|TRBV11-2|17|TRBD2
TGTGCCAGCAGCCCCCACTTCTTAGGGACTAGCGTAGAGACCCAGTACTTC
CASSPHFLGTSVETQYF
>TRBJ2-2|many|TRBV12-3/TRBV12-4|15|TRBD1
TGTGCCAGCAGAGGGGGCACAGGCGGCACCGGGGAGCTGTTTTTT
CASRGGTGGTGELFF
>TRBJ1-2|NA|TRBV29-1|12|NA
TGCAGCGTTGAAGGGTCCTCTCTGGGCTACACCTTC
CSVEGSSLGYTF
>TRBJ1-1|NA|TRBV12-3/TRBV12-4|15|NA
TGTGCCAGCAGTTCAAATCTCAGACAATACACTGAAGCTTTCTTT
CASSSNLRQYTEAFF
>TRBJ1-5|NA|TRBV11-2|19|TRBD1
TGTGCCAGCAGCTTAGAACAGGGGGCGGTCCGATATATCAATCAGCCCCAGCATTTT
CASSLEQGAVRYINQPQHF
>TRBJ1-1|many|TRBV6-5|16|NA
TGTGCCAGCAGTTGGGACTTCGACCCCGATCCCACTGAAGCTTTCTTT
CASSWDFDPDPTEAFF
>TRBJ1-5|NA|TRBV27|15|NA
TGTGCCAGCAGTTTATCGGGCAGGCCGAATCAGCCCCAGCATTTT
CASSLSGRPNQPQHF
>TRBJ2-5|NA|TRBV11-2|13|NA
TGTGCCAGCAGCCCCGACTATGTGAAGACCCAGTACTTC
CASSPDYVKTQYF
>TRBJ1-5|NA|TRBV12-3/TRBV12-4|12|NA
TGTGCCAGCAGCCCATTATCCCAGCCCCAGCATTTT
CASSPLSQPQHF
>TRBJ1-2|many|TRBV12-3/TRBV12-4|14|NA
TGTGCCAGCAGCCCAGTATCTTCGGCCTATGGCTACACCTTC
CASSPVSSAYGYTF
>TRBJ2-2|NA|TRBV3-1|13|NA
TGTGCCAGCAGCTCGCTTGGTTTCGGGGAGCTGTTTTTT
CASSSLGFGELFF
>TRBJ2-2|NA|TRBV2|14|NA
TGTGCCAGCAGGCGGGGCCAGGGGGCCGGGGAGCTGTTTTTT
CASRRGQGAGELFF
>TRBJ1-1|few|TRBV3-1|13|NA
TGTGCCAGCAGCCTACGGGAAAGGTCTGAAGCTTTCTTT
CASSLRERSEAFF
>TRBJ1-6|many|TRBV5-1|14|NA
TGCTCCAGCACCACCTCCGGACAGAACACACCCCTCCACTTT
CSSTTSGQNTPLHF
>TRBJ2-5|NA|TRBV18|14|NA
TGTGCCAGCTCACCATCGGGCCAGCAAGAGACCCAGTACTTC
CASSPSGQQETQYF
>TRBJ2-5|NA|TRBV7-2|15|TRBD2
TGTGCCAGCAGCTTAGAGCTAGCGGGAGTTGAGACCCAGTACTTC
CASSLELAGVETQYF
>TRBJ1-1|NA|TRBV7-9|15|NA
TGTGCCAGCAGCCCTATACAGGTTATGAACACTGAAGCTTTCTTT
CASSPIQVMNTEAFF
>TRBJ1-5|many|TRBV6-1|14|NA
TGTGCCAGCAGTGAAAACATTTTGGGTCAGCCCCAGCATTTT
CASSENILGQPQHF
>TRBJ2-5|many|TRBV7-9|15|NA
TGTGCCAGCAGCCCGACAGCTTGGTACCAAGAGACCCAGTACTTC
CASSPTAWYQETQYF
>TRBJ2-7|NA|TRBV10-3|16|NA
TGTGCCATCAGTGAGCCTACTGCTATCCCGACCTACGAGCAGTACTTC
CAISEPTAIPTYEQYF
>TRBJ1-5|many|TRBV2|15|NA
TGTGCCAGCAGTCCCAGGGCTAATAGCAATCAGCCCCAGCATTTT
CASSPRANSNQPQHF
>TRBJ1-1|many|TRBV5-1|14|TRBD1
TGCGCCAGCAGCAAGGGACAGGGGGACACTGAAGCTTTCTTT
CASSKGQGDTEAFF